This T cell receptor beta chain emerged from a study of blood T cell repertoires in COVID-19. Study overall: T cells, B-cell-depleted T cells, or PBMCs provided the cDNA or gDNA that served as material.

Study processing details: Reference gene primer amplification gave nucleated cell count estimates. Clones were read by immunoSEQ multiplex PCR, and TCRdb kept only the in-frame ones, dropping some. That table supplies the V and J calls and clone size; D and trimming were determined from the DNA. The sample consists of some 190,000 clones, under 80% of them appearing once. The V and J ends lost 6 bases and 4 bases, in that order; junction bases with no gene match: 12. CDR1 SQVTM and CDR2 ANQGSEA come from the germline V gene. The CDR3 covers 15 residues. This rearrangement joins TRBV29-1 to TRBJ1-2; 9 bases match TRBD1. Material: peripheral blood. The TCR comes from a woman aged 50 to 60 with acute or convalescent COVID-19. The CDR3 reads CSVGGTGPRGYGYTF. The CDR3 nucleotides read TGCAGCGTGGGGGGGACAGGGCCTCGGGGCTATGGCTACACCTTC.